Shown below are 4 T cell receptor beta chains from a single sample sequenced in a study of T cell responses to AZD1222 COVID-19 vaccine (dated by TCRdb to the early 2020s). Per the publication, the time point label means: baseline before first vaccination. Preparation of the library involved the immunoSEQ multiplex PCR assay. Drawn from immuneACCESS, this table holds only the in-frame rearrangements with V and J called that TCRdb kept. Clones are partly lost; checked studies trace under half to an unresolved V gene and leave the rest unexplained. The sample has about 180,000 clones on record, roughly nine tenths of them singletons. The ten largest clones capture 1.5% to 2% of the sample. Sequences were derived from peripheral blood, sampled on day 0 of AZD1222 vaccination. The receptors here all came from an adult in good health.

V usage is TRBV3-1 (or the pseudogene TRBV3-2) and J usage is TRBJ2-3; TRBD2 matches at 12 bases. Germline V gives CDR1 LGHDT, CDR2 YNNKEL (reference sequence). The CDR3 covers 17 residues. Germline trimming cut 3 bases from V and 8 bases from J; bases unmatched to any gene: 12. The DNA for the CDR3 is TGTGCCAGCAGCCACCCTAGCGGGGGGGGTAAACGAGGTACGCAGTATTTT. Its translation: CASSHPSGGGKRGTQYF.

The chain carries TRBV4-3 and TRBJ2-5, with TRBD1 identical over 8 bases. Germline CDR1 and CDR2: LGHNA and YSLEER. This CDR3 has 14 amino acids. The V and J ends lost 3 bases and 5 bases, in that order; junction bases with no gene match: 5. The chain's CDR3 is CASSQTGAGETQYF. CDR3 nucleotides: TGCGCCAGCAGCCAGACAGGGGCTGGGGAGACCCAGTACTTC.

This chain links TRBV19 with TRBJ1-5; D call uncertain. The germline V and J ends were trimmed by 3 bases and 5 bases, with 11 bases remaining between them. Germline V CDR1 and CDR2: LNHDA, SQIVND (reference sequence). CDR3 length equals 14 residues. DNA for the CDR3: TGTGCCAGTAGTATGGAAGTGGGATATCAGCCCCAGCATTTT. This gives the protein CASSMEVGYQPQHF.

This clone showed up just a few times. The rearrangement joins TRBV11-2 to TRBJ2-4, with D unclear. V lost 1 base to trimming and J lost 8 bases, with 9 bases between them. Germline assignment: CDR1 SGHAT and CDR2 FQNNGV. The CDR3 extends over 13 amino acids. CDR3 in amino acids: CASSLARAYIQYF. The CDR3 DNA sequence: TGTGCCAGCAGCTTAGCCCGGGCTTACATTCAGTACTTC.